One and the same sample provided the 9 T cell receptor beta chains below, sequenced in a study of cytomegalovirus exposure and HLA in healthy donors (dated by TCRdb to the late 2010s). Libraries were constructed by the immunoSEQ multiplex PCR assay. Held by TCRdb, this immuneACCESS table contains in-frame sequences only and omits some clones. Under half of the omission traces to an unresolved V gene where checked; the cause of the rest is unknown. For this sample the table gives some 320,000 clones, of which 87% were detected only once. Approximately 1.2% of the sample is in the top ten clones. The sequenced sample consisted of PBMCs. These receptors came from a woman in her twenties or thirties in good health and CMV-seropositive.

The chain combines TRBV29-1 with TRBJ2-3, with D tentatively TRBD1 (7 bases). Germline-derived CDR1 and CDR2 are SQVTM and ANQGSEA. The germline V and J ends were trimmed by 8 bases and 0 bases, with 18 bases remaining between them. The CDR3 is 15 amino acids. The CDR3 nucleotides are TGCAGCTCCTCACAGGGGCGGGAAAGCACAGATACGCAGTATTTT. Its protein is CSSSQGRESTDTQYF.

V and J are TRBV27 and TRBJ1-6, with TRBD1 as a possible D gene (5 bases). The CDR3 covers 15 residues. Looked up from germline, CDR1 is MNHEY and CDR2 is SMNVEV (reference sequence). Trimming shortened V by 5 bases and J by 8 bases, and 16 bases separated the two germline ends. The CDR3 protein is CASSTPGTRYSPLHF. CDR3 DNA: TGTGCCAGCAGTACCCCAGGGACCCGATATTCACCCCTCCACTTT.

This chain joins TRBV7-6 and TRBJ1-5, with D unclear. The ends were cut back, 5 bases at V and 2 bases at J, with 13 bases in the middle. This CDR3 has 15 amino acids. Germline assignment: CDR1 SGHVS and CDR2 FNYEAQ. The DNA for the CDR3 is TGTGCCAGCAGCCTAGGGTCTGGTGGCAATCAGCCCCAGCATTTT. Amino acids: CASSLGSGGNQPQHF.

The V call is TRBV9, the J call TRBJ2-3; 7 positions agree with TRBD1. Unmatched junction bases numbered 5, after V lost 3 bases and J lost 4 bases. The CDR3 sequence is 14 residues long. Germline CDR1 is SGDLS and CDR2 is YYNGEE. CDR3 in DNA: TGTGCCAGCAGCGACAACAGGGGCTCAGATACGCAGTATTTT. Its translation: CASSDNRGSDTQYF. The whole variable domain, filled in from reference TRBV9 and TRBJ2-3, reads DSGVTQTPKHLITATGQRVTLRCSPRSGDLSVYWYQQSLDQGLQFLIQYYNGEERAKGNILERFSAQQFPDLHSELNLSSLELGDSALYFCASSDNRGSDTQYFGPGTRLTVL.

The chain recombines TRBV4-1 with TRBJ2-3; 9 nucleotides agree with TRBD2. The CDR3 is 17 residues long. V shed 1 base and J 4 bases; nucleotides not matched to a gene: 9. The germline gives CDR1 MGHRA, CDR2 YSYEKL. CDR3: CASSQGAAGGRADTQYF. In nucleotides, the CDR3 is TGCGCCAGCAGCCAAGGGGCAGCGGGAGGCCGAGCAGATACGCAGTATTTT.

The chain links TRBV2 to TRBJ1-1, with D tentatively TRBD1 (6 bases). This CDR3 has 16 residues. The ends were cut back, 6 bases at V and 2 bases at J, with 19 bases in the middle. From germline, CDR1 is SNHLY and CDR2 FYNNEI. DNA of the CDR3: TGTGCCAGCAGCCGGCGGGGGCAGGGAGGTAACACTGAAGCTTTCTTT. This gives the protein CASSRRGQGGNTEAFF.

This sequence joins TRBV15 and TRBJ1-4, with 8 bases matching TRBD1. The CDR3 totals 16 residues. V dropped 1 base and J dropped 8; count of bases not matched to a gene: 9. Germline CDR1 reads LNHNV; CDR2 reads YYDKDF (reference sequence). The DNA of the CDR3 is TGTGCCACCAGCAGAGCTGACAGGGGAAGTAACGAAAAACTGTTTTTT. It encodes CATSRADRGSNEKLFF.

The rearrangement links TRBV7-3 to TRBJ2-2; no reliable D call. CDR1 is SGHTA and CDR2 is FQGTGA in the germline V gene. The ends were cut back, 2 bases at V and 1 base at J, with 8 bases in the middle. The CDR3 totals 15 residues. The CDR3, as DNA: TGTGCCAGCAGCTTAGACCGAAGGAACACCGGGGAGCTGTTTTTT. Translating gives CASSLDRRNTGELFF.

The CDR3 protein is CASRTVQGARYEQYF. Written as DNA, the CDR3 is TGTGCCAGCAGGACCGTCCAGGGGGCGCGTTACGAGCAGTACTTC. This chain uses TRBV6-1 with TRBJ2-7; 8 bases are shared with TRBD1. J gave up 4 bases and V 6 bases, and 11 bases lay outside the gene matches. The CDR3 is made up of 15 amino acids. From germline, CDR1 is MNHNS and CDR2 SASEGT.